Presented here are 2 T cell receptor beta chains from one specimen sequenced in a study of PD-L1 blockade in urothelial cancer. The time point denotes: peripheral blood 6 weeks after treatment start. Sequencing was performed with immunoSEQ multiplex PCR; in TCRdb, only in-frame clones are kept and a portion is missing. The repertoire includes roughly 120,000 clones, approximately 89% of them detected once, and around 3.7% sits in the top ten. The specimen comprised PBMCs, sampled around atezolizumab (anti-PD-L1) treatment. The receptors shown here come from a man in his sixties with urothelial cancer.

This chain connects TRBV28 to TRBJ2-5, with 8 positions matching TRBD2. The CDR3 extends over 17 amino acids. CDR1 and CDR2 from the germline V gene are MDHEN and SYDVKM. V lost 6 bases, J lost 2 bases, and 14 bases stayed unmatched. CDR3 residues: CASSSLGASGLQETQYF. The CDR3 DNA sequence: TGTGCCAGCAGCTCTTTGGGCGCTAGCGGGCTTCAAGAGACCCAGTACTTC.

The V and J genes are TRBV5-1 and TRBJ2-7, with 11 bases aligning to TRBD2. The CDR3 sequence is 17 residues long. Germline lookup yields CDR1 SGHRS and CDR2 YFSETQ. The trim removed 1 base at V and 5 bases at J, leaving 11 bases unmatched. The CDR3 loop is CASSLLISSGGRDEQYF. The CDR3 nucleotides read TGCGCCAGCAGCTTGCTTATTTCTAGCGGGGGGCGGGACGAGCAGTACTTC.